This is a list of T cell receptor beta chains from one sample in a study of spatial heterogeneity in lung cancer. MiXCR was run by TCRdb on the 5' RACE reads, yielding one entry per CDR3 protein. The sample gives 20,000 to 30,000 distinct CDR3 sequences, 8% to 10% of which show up once; 7% to 9% is in the top ten. The sequencing used lung tumor tissue, collected at surgery. The receptors come from a male donor with early-stage non-small cell lung cancer. CDR3s include the opening cysteine and the closing phenylalanine or tryptophan. The D gene is left open where the match is weak. Size tells how often a clone was seen (once, few, many) or the class of an expanded clone, and some rows leave it out.

d_call,j_call,clone_size,v_call,cdr3_aa,cdr3_nt
TRBD2,TRBJ2-6,many,TRBV24-1,CATSERDYSGANVLTF,TGTGCCACCAGTGAACGGGACTACTCTGGGGCCAACGTCCTGACTTTC
.,TRBJ2-7,.,TRBV14,CASSLLPGALYEQYF,TGTGCCAGCAGCCTTCTCCCGGGAGCGCTCTACGAGCAGTACTTC
.,TRBJ2-1,many,TRBV28,CASSPPSSDNEQFF,TGTGCCAGCAGCCCCCCTAGTTCCGACAATGAGCAGTTCTTC
.,TRBJ2-3,many,TRBV6-5,CASSYDGTDTQYF,TGTGCCAGCAGTTACGACGGCACAGATACGCAGTATTTT
TRBD1,TRBJ1-2,many,TRBV3-1,CASSQEPGQGGVRYGYTF,TGTGCCAGCAGCCAAGAACCGGGACAGGGAGGGGTGCGCTATGGCTACACCTTC
.,TRBJ1-2,.,TRBV28,CADWGGPGSGYTF,TGTGCCGACTGGGGGGGTCCTGGTTCTGGCTACACCTTC
TRBD1,TRBJ2-7,many,TRBV28,CASRRGRGDSAAYEQYF,TGTGCCAGCCGGAGAGGTCGTGGGGACAGTGCGGCCTACGAGCAGTACTTC
.,TRBJ2-3,many,TRBV20-1,CSARDPSRGPQDTQYF,TGCAGTGCTAGAGATCCTAGCAGGGGCCCCCAAGATACGCAGTATTTT
.,TRBJ2-3,few,TRBV6-2/TRBV6-3,CASSFIGSASTDTQYF,TGTGCCAGCAGCTTTATCGGAAGTGCTAGCACAGATACGCAGTATTTT
.,TRBJ2-5,few,TRBV6-2/TRBV6-3,CASSPLGKTQYF,TGTGCCAGCAGTCCCTTAGGAAAGACCCAGTACTTC
TRBD1,TRBJ2-7,many,TRBV7-9,CASSSGTGYYEQYF,TGTGCCAGCAGCTCGGGGACAGGGTACTACGAGCAGTACTTC
TRBD2,TRBJ2-1,.,TRBV7-9,CASSGLAVDTEQFF,TGTGCCAGCAGCGGGCTAGCGGTGGACACCGAGCAGTTCTTC
.,TRBJ2-4,many,TRBV20-1,CSAYGVAKNIQYF,TGCAGTGCTTACGGGGTAGCCAAAAACATTCAGTACTTC
.,TRBJ2-6,medium-sized,TRBV29-1,CSFLGPISSGANVLTF,TGCAGCTTCCTGGGCCCGATCAGCTCTGGGGCCAACGTCCTGACTTTC
.,TRBJ1-2,few,TRBV7-2,CASSLVTDSYGYTF,TGTGCCAGCAGCTTAGTCACTGACTCTTATGGCTACACCTTC
.,TRBJ2-2,few,TRBV7-8,CASSKRDGLNTGELFF,TGTGCCAGCAGCAAAAGGGACGGTCTCAACACCGGGGAGCTGTTTTTT
TRBD1,TRBJ2-2,.,TRBV2,CASRISGTGGTGELFF,TGTGCCAGCAGAATATCCGGGACAGGGGGCACCGGGGAGCTGTTTTTT
.,TRBJ1-2,few,TRBV5-6,CASRALVSYGYTF,TGTGCCAGCAGAGCCCTTGTTAGCTATGGCTACACCTTC
TRBD1,TRBJ2-5,many,TRBV7-9,CASSPGQGTQETQYF,TGTGCCAGCAGCCCCGGACAGGGGACCCAAGAGACCCAGTACTTC
.,TRBJ2-4,many,TRBV6-2/TRBV6-3,CASSSLGNIQYF,TGTGCCAGCAGCTCACTTGGGAACATTCAGTACTTC
TRBD1,TRBJ1-1,few,TRBV6-5,CASSYLDRGEAFF,TGTGCCAGCAGTTATCTGGACAGGGGTGAAGCTTTCTTT
TRBD2,TRBJ2-1,.,TRBV7-2,CASSLYGLAGGTEQFF,TGTGCCAGCAGCCTCTATGGACTAGCGGGAGGAACTGAGCAGTTCTTC
TRBD2,TRBJ2-3,many,TRBV10-3,CAISEIAGGAKFTQYF,TGTGCCATCAGTGAGATTGCCGGGGGGGCCAAATTTACGCAGTATTTT
TRBD1,TRBJ2-5,few,TRBV12-5,CASGLVQLGTGKKETQYF,TGTGCTAGTGGTTTGGTACAATTGGGGACAGGAAAAAAAGAGACCCAGTACTTC
.,TRBJ2-2,many,TRBV28,CASSYKGTGELFF,TGTGCCAGCAGTTACAAGGGGACAGGGGAGCTGTTTTTT
TRBD1,TRBJ2-7,.,TRBV20-1,CSATRGTGGNEQYF,TGCAGTGCCACCAGGGGGACAGGGGGCAACGAGCAGTACTTC
.,TRBJ2-1,many,TRBV20-1,CSARGGGKVF,TGCAGTGCTAGAGGGGGGGGCAAGGTCTTC
.,TRBJ2-2,.,TRBV7-9,CASTQIGAGELFF,TGTGCCAGCACACAAATTGGGGCCGGGGAGCTGTTTTTT
.,TRBJ1-4,many,TRBV7-8,CASSPMGHQEKLFF,TGTGCCAGCAGCCCCATGGGGCATCAGGAAAAACTGTTTTTT
.,TRBJ2-7,few,TRBV7-6,CASSLYPGTDSYEQYF,TGTGCCAGCAGCCTTTATCCCGGGACGGACTCCTACGAGCAGTACTTC
.,TRBJ2-1,.,TRBV7-2,CASIPSGTASNEQFF,TGTGCCAGCATCCCATCCGGGACGGCCTCCAATGAGCAGTTCTTC
TRBD2,TRBJ2-7,many,TRBV2,CASSGLAGGTYEQYF,TGTGCCAGCAGCGGACTAGCGGGGGGCACCTACGAGCAGTACTTC
.,TRBJ1-2,many,TRBV5-5,CASSLTTALLYGYTF,TGTGCCAGCAGCTTGACGACAGCCCTTCTCTATGGCTACACCTTC
.,TRBJ1-2,many,TRBV7-9,CASSLEGYGYTF,TGTGCCAGCAGCTTAGAAGGCTATGGCTACACCTTC
TRBD1,TRBJ2-2,.,TRBV7-9,CASSLGDRGKSGELFF,TGTGCCAGCAGCTTGGGGGACAGGGGTAAATCCGGGGAGCTGTTTTTT
.,TRBJ2-3,many,TRBV28,CASSKPTGTDTQYF,TGTGCCAGCAGCAAGCCAACCGGGACAGATACGCAGTATTTT
.,TRBJ1-6,many,TRBV20-1,CSARDIQGRSYNSPLHF,TGCAGTGCTAGAGATATCCAGGGACGCTCCTATAATTCACCCCTCCACTTT
TRBD2,TRBJ2-3,many,TRBV20-1,CSARGLAGELGTDTQYF,TGCAGTGCTAGGGGACTAGCGGGAGAACTCGGCACAGATACGCAGTATTTT
TRBD1,TRBJ1-3,few,TRBV28,CARGQGAPPSSGNTIYF,TGTGCCAGAGGACAGGGGGCTCCGCCAAGCTCTGGAAACACCATATATTTT
TRBD1,TRBJ2-7,.,TRBV12-3/TRBV12-4,CASSARGLGEQYF,TGTGCCAGCAGTGCCAGGGGGCTTGGGGAGCAGTACTTC
.,TRBJ1-5,.,TRBV28,CASGQPNQPQHF,TGTGCCAGCGGGCAGCCGAATCAGCCCCAGCATTTT
.,TRBJ2-7,many,TRBV28,CASTIGGYGYEQYF,TGTGCCAGCACCATTGGGGGGTACGGGTACGAGCAGTACTTC
.,TRBJ1-1,.,TRBV27,CASRQVTGTEAFF,TGTGCCAGCAGACAGGTTACGGGAACTGAAGCTTTCTTT
.,TRBJ1-5,many,TRBV6-5,CASSYDRLNQPQHF,TGTGCCAGCAGTTACGACAGACTCAATCAGCCCCAGCATTTT
.,TRBJ1-5,many,TRBV7-9,CASSLGTGGSQPQHF,TGTGCCAGCAGCTTGGGGACCGGGGGATCTCAGCCCCAGCATTTT
.,TRBJ1-4,many,TRBV11-2,CASSLNRDISGKLFF,TGTGCCAGCAGCTTAAACAGAGACATTAGTGGGAAACTGTTTTTT
TRBD1,TRBJ2-6,many,TRBV7-2,CASSLGQGALGANVLTF,TGTGCCAGCAGCTTGGGACAGGGGGCGCTTGGGGCCAACGTCCTGACTTTC
.,TRBJ2-5,many,TRBV15,CATNTQGGVQETQYF,TGTGCCACCAATACACAGGGAGGTGTCCAAGAGACCCAGTACTTC
.,TRBJ1-3,many,TRBV6-6,CASRGDGNTIYF,TGTGCCAGCAGGGGGGATGGAAACACCATATATTTT